The present TCR beta chain was sequenced within a study of PD-L1 blockade in urothelial cancer. About the research overall: Males with urothelial cancer arising in the bladder constituted most of the 29 patients. The median number of T cells present in blood samples was about 140,000. Analyses were performed on blood at 3 weeks after treatment start (the second dose) and at 6 weeks.

This CDR3 has 14 amino acids. The V end was cut by 6 bases, the J end by 0 bases, with 13 bases between. Germline-derived CDR1 and CDR2 are SGDLS and YYNGEE. PCRs were each spiked with synthetic TCR analog templates. TCRdb's copy holds only in-frame clones and misses some; the assay was immunoSEQ multiplex PCR. This sample yields under 100,000 clones, of which roughly 82% are seen a single time; over 7.5% belongs to the top ten. The TCR comes from a man in his 70s with urothelial cancer. This material consisted of PBMCs, taken around atezolizumab (anti-PD-L1) treatment. V usage is TRBV9 and J usage is TRBJ2-7, with D perhaps matching TRBD1 (6 bases). Written as DNA, the CDR3 is TGTGCCAGCACCCCCCGGGACAACTCCTACGAGCAGTACTTC. It codes for CASTPRDNSYEQYF.